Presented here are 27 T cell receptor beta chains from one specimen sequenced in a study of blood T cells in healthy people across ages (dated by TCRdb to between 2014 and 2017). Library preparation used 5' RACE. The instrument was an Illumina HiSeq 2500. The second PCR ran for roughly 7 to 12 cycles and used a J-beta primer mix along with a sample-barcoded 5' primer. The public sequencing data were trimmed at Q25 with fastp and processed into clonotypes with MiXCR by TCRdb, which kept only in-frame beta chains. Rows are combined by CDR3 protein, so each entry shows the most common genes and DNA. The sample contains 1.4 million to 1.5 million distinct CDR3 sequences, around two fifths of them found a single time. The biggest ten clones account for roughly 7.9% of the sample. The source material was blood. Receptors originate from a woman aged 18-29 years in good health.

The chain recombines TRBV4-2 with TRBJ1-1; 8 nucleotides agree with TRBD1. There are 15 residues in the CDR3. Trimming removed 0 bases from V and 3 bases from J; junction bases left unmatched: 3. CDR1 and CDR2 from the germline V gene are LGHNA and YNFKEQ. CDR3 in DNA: TGTGCCAGCAGCCAAGACAGGGGGCTCCACACTGAAGCTTTCTTT. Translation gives CASSQDRGLHTEAFF.

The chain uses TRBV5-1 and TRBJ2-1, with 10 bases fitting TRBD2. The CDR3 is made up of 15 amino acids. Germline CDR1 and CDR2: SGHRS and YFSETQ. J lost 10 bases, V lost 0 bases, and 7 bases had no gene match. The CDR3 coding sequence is TGCGCCAGCAGCTTGGGTAGCGGGGGGCCCCCGGAGCAGTTCTTC. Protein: CASSLGSGGPPEQFF. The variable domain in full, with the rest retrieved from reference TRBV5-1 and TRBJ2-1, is KAGVTQTPRYLIKTRGQQVTLSCSPISGHRSVSWYQQTPGQGLQFLFEYFSETQRNKGNFPGRFSGRQFSNSRSEMNVSTLELGDSALYLCASSLGSGGPPEQFFGPGTRLTVL.

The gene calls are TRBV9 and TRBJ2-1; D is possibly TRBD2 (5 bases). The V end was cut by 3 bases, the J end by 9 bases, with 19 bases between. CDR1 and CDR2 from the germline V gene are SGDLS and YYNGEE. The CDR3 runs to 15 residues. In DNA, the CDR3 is TGTGCCAGCAGCGCCCGCCCCGATAGCGTTCCTGAGCAGTTCTTC. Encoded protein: CASSARPDSVPEQFF.

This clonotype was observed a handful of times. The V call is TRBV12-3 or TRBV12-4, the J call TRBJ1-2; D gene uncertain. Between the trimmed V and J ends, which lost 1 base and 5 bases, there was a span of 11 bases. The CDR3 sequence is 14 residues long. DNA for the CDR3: TGTGCCAGCAGTTTAGGACGGAGGCTATATGGCTACACCTTC. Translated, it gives CASSLGRRLYGYTF.

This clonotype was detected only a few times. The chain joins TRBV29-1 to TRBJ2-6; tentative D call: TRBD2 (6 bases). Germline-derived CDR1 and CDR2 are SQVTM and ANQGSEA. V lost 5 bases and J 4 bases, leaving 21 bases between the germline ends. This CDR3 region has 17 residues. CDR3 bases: TGCAGCGTTCCCGGACTAACGACCGAACCCGGGGCCAACGTCCTGACTTTC. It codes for CSVPGLTTEPGANVLTF.

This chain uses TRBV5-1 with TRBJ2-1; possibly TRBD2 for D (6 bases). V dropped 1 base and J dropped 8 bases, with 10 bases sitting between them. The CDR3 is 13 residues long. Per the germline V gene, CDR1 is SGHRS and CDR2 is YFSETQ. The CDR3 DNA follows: TGCGCCAGCAGCTTGACGGGGGTCTATGAGCAGTTCTTC. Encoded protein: CASSLTGVYEQFF.

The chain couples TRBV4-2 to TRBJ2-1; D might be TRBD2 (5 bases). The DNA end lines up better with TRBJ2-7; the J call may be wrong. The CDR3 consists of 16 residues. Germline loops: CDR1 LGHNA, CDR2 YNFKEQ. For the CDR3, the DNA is TGTGCCAGCAGCCAAGACGGAGGAGGTTCCTACAATGAGCAGTACTTC. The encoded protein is CASSQDGGGSYNEQYF.

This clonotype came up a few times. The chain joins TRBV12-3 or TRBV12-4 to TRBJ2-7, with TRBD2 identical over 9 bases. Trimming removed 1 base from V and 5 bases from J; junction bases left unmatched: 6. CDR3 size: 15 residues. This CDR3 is CASSLGSGRYDEQYF. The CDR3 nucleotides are TGTGCCAGCAGTTTAGGGAGCGGGAGGTACGACGAGCAGTACTTC.

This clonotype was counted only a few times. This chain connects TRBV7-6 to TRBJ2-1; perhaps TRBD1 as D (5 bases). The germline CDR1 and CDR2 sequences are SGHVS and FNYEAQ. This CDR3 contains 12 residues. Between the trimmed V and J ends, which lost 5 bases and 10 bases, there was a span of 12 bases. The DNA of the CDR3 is TGTGCCAGCAGCGACCTCAGGGAAGAGCAGTTCTTC. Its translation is CASSDLREEQFF.

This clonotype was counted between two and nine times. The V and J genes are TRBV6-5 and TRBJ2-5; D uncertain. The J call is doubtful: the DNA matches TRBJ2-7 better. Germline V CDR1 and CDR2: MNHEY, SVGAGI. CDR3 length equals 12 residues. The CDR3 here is CASSPRSGEQYF. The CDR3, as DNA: TGTGCCAGCAGTCCCCGATCGGGCGAGCAGTACTTC.

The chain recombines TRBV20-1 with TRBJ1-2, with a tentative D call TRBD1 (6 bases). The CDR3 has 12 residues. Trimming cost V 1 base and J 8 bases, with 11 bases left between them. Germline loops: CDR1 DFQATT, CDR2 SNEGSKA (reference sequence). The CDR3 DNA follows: TGCAGTGCTAGAGTCGGGGGACAAGGCTACACCTTC. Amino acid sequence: CSARVGGQGYTF.

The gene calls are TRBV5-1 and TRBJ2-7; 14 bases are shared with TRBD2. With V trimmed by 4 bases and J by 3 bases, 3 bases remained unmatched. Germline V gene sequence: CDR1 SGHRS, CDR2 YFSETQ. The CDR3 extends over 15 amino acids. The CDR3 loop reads CASSTGLAGGYEQYF. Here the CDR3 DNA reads TGCGCCAGCAGCACCGGACTAGCGGGAGGCTACGAGCAGTACTTC.

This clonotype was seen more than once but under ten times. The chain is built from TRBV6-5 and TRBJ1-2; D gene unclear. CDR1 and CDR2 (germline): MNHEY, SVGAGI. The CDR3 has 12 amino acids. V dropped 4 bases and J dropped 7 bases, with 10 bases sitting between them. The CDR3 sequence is CASSSQSSGYTF. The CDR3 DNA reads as TGTGCCAGCAGTTCTCAAAGCTCTGGCTACACCTTC.

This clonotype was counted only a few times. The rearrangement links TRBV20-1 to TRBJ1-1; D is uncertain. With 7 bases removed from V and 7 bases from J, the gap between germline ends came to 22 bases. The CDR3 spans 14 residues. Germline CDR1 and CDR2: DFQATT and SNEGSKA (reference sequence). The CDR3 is CSVSGVLRESEAFF. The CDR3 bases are TGCAGTGTCAGCGGGGTCCTCCGGGAGAGTGAAGCTTTCTTT.

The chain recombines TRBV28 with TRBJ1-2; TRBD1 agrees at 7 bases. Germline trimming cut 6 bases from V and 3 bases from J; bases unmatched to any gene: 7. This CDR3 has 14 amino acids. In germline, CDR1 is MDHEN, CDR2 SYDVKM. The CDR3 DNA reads TGTGCCAGCAGACAAACAGGGGAGGACTATGGCTACACCTTC. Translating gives CASRQTGEDYGYTF.

The CDR3 reads CASSPRVGAPLHF. In DNA form, the CDR3 reads TGTGCCAGCAGTCCTAGGGTTGGGGCACCCCTCCACTTT. The chain has TRBV28 and TRBJ1-6; D unclear. V was shortened by 5 bases and J by 11 bases, with 13 bases between the two germline ends. Germline V lookup: CDR1 MDHEN, CDR2 SYDVKM. CDR3 length: 13 amino acids.

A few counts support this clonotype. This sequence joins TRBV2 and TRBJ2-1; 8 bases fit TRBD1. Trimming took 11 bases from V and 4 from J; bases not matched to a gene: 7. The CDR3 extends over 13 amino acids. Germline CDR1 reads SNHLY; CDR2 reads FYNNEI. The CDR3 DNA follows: TGTGCCTGCACGGGACAGGTATACAATGAGCAGTTCTTC. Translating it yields CACTGQVYNEQFF.

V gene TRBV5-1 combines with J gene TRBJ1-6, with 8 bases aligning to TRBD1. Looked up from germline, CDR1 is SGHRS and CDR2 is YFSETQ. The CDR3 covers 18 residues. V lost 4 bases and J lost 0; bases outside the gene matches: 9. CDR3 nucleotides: TGCGCCAGCAGCCCCGGACAGGGACGGAGCTCCTATAATTCACCCCTCCACTTT. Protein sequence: CASSPGQGRSSYNSPLHF.

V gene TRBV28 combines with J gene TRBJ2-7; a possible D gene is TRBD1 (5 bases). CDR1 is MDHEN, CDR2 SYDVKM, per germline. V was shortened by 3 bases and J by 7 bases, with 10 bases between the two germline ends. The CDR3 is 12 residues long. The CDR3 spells CASSFWSGEQYF. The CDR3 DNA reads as TGTGCCAGCAGTTTTTGGTCAGGGGAGCAGTACTTC.

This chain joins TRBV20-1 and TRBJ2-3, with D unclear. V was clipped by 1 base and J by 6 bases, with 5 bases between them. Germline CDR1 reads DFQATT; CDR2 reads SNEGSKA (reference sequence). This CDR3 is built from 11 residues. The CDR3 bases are TGCAGTGCTAGAGTCTCGGATACGCAGTATTTT. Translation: CSARVSDTQYF.

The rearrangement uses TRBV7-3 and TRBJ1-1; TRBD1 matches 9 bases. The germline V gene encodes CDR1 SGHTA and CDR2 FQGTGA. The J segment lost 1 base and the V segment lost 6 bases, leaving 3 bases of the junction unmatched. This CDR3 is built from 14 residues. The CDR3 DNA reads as TGTGCCAGCAGTGGGACAGGGAGGAACACTGAAGCTTTCTTT. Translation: CASSGTGRNTEAFF.

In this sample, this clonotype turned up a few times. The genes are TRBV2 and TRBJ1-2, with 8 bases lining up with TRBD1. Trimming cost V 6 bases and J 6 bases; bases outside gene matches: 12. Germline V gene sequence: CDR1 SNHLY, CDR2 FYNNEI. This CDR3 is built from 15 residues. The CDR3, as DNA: TGTGCCAGCAGAGCGAAGGACAGGGAAAATGATGGCTACACCTTC. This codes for CASRAKDRENDGYTF.

CDR3 region: CASSPPGTAAYEQYF. The CDR3, as DNA: TGTGCCAGCAGTCCACCGGGGACAGCGGCCTACGAGCAGTACTTC. The chain is built from TRBV28 and TRBJ2-7, with 7 bases that match TRBD1. V lost 5 bases, J lost 2 bases, and 9 bases stayed unmatched. The germline gives CDR1 MDHEN, CDR2 SYDVKM. The CDR3 sequence is 15 residues long. The variable domain in full, completed from reference TRBV28 and TRBJ2-7, reads DVKVTQSSRYLVKRTGEKVFLECVQDMDHENMFWYRQDPGLGLRLIYFSYDVKMKEKGDIPEGYSVSREKKERFSLILESASTNQTSMYLCASSPPGTAAYEQYFGPGTRLTVT.

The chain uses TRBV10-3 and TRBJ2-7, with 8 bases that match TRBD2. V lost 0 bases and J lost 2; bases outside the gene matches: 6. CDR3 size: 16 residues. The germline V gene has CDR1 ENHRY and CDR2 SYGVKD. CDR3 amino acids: CAISESSGGGPYEQYF. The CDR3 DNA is TGTGCCATCAGTGAGTCGAGTGGCGGGGGGCCCTACGAGCAGTACTTC.

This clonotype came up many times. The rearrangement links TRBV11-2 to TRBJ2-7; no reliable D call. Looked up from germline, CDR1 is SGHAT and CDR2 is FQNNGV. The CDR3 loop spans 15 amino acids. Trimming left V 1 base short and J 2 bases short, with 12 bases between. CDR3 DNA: TGTGCCAGCAGCTTAGGCGCTGGGGAAACCTACGAGCAGTACTTC. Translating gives CASSLGAGETYEQYF.

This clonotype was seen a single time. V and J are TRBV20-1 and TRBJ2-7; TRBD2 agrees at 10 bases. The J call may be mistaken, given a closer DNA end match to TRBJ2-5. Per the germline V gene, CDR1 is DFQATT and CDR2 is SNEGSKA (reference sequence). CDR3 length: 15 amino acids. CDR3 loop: CSARPASGGRETQYF. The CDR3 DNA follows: TGCAGTGCTAGACCCGCTAGCGGGGGTCGCGAGACCCAGTACTTC.

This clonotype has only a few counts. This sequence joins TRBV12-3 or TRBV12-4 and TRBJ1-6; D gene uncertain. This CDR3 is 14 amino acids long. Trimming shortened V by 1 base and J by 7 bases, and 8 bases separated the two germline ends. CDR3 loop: CASSLGPINSPLHF. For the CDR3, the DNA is TGTGCCAGCAGTTTAGGACCGATAAATTCACCCCTCCACTTT.